In this sample, the clone carrying this T cell receptor (beta chain) turned up once. No antigen is known for it. This sample is part of a study of OX40 agonist ivuxolimab in advanced cancers. Looking at the study overall: Melanoma, hepatocellular carcinoma, head and neck or renal cell cancer occurred in dose-escalation patients.

Here immunoSEQ multiplex PCR was the method, and the copy in TCRdb shows in-frame clones only, minus some. The sample lists some 100,000 clones, roughly 90% seen once, with 0.15% to 0.2% in the top ten. Germline lookup yields CDR1 SGHTA and CDR2 FQGNSA. The germline V and J ends were trimmed by 1 base and 6 bases, with 8 bases remaining between them. The CDR3 length is 13 residues. Study-wide points: At 0.1-3.0 mg/kg, partial responders had clonal expansion among the lowest observed. Among some nonresponders, normalized T-cell clonal expansion was also low.

The specimen comprised CD4+ or CD8+ T cells sorted from blood, sampled in a trial of the OX40 agonist ivuxolimab. The rearrangement uses TRBV7-2 and TRBJ2-3, with no clear D. This clonotype originated in an adult with an advanced solid tumor such as melanoma, head and neck, liver or kidney cancer. The CDR3 coding sequence is TGTGCCAGCAGCTTAGGCCTAGGGGATACGCAGTATTTT. Its translation: CASSLGLGDTQYF.